This T cell receptor beta chain is drawn from a study of cytomegalovirus exposure and HLA in healthy donors (dated by TCRdb to 2015 to 2018). Regarding the research as a whole: According to an earlier analysis of several hundred of the donors, some 180 million T cells yielded roughly 110 million unique TCR beta sequences and less than 300 Gb of sequence data. To study patterns of TCR occurrence, a later analysis re-analyzed previously published TCR beta repertoires from 500 to 850 donors and added high-resolution HLA genotyping. Class I and class II HLA loci were covered by the typing at four-digit resolution. Rather than drawing on any new phenotypic data, the later analysis identified candidate immune exposures from TCR beta sequences and the way those sequences occurred across donors. Among the roughly 390 genotyped donors, around 81% belonged to the genetic ancestry cluster associated with self-reported Caucasian donors. To predict cytomegalovirus infection status, the study combined high-throughput TCR immunosequencing, statistical association of individual TCRs with disease status, and machine learning. Genome-wide SNP genotypes for about 60% of the roughly 670 donors were used in a later genetic analysis, which treated that subset as a discovery cohort. The T cell repertoires of under 750 subjects were profiled by immunosequencing and related to cytomegalovirus serostatus. The study was designed to test whether signatures of past pathogen exposure could be identified by cataloging public T cell receptors. Four or five DR-DQ haplotypes were treated as single units for association and clustering because of strong linkage in the cohort. Every discovery cohort repertoire had been produced on one sequencing platform. Donor age, sex, ethnicity and CMV serostatus were compiled together with the repertoire data. An earlier analysis of approximately 500 of the donors applied high-throughput TCR beta sequencing to assess whether each TCR beta V gene segment acted as functional or pseudogenic. An early release that covered about 600 HLA-typed donors contained approximately 300 gigabases of sequencing data and 85 million to 100 million unique TCR sequences. In addition to the first cohort of hundreds of subjects, a separate validation cohort of around 110 different subjects was used. Across some 400 genotyped donors of the cohort, an average of about 200,000 unique TCR beta nucleotide sequences per donor were sequenced, and 15% to 20% of those sequences were non-productive. The number of donors typed differed by locus, with about 629-630 for A, B, C, DRB1 and DQB1, 522 for DQA1, under 610 for DPA1, and 472 for DPB1.

The CDR3 numbers 16 residues from cysteine through phenylalanine. Just the 48-base CDR3 DNA is kept, in frame starting at base 1. CDR1 SGHNT and CDR2 YYREEE are derived from the germline V gene (reference sequence). Overall study outcomes, separate from this receptor: CMV serostatus was the only immune exposure information available for the cohort. The 87-base-pair reads could not distinguish some IMGT-functional V segments, including TRBV6-2 and TRBV6-3, so those segments were excluded. A further reported finding was that TCR beta sequences accurately predicted the HLA-A and HLA-B alleles for most subjects in the first cohort. An earlier analysis of approximately 570 of the donors showed that most TCR beta V segments appeared in productive rearrangements either about 87% or about 30% of the time, which broadly matched IMGT annotations. A total of fewer than 200 TCR beta chains were listed by the study as associated with cytomegalovirus. Assigning TCR associations to individual alleles was difficult when HLA alleles, especially DR and DQ, strongly co-occurred. Compared with equally common non-associated chains, HLA-associated TCR beta chains in a later analysis were more clonally expanded and had lower generation probabilities. In a later genetic analysis, fewer N-insertions in productive TCRs were reported among donors in an Asian-associated ancestry cluster than the approximately 670-donor mean. Because counts were too low, 15 to 20 rarely observed V segments, including chromosome 9 orphons, were left out of the earlier analysis of a few hundred of the donors. In both the original and validation cohorts, the classifier was reported to diagnose cytomegalovirus status with high specificity and sensitivity. In a later analysis, most CMV-associated TCR beta chains were found to appear HLA-restricted, with HLA associations seemingly driven largely by CMV exposure. The sequencing pipeline was judged likely to have produced a cluster of highly shared sequence variants as a technical artifact. HLA typing was unavailable for some donors at each locus, so association tests used only the typed subset. The authors suggested that the approach could potentially be generalized to other disease states and immunological phenotypes. The cohort was sequenced for TCR beta chains only, and without alpha or paired-chain data the features that could be detected were limited. In a later analysis, TCR association rates were found to vary across HLA loci, with the most associated TCRs seen for DRB1 alleles and the fewest for HLA-C alleles. Sequencing depth was assumed to be roughly uniform across donors in the presence/absence analyses, though that assumption may not hold. In a later analysis, more than 15,000 TCR beta sequences were associated with specific HLA alleles at a false discovery rate of 0.05. In a later analysis, several top co-occurrence clusters were reported to appear linked to parvovirus B19, influenza, CMV and Epstein-Barr virus. Linkage disequilibrium might explain the correlated functional status among segregating V segments, but an unknown experimental factor could not be ruled out. Most TCR sequences were observed very rarely across donors, whereas some public TCRs were present in many individuals. An association between a missense DCLRE1C variant and V-gene and J-gene trimming of TCR beta chains was found in a later genetic analysis and replicated in an independent cohort. Three of the identified cytomegalovirus-associated TCR beta chains were confirmed in vitro to be specific for cytomegalovirus antigens.

The cohort consisted of approximately 670 healthy bone marrow donors. Cohort members were all nominally healthy when sampled, although unrecorded immune exposures were likely present. The donor was CMV seropositive and belonged to the group of around 300 seropositive cohort members. Each donor provided a peripheral blood sample, and peripheral blood mononuclear cells were used for TCR beta sequencing. The Qiagen DNeasy Blood Extraction Kit was used to extract genomic DNA from the blood cell samples. The method behind the library was the immunoSEQ multiplex PCR assay. The multiplex PCR relied on a mix of 60 forward primers for TCR Vbeta segments and 13 reverse primers for TCR Jbeta segments. The CDR3 region of rearranged TCR beta genes was amplified from genomic DNA with a multiplex PCR assay. On the Illumina HiSeq System, the amplified TCR beta libraries were sequenced as 87-base-pair reads. As for the authors' bioinformatics: Across the 670 or so repertoires, a later analysis counted some 81 million unique TCR beta chains, roughly 11 million of which were shared by at least two donors. To remove PCR and sequencing errors, raw reads were error-corrected and collapsed into unique sequences using a nearest-neighbor algorithm that merged closely related sequences. To assign V, D and J gene segments, CDR3 sequences were aligned to IMGT reference sequences. For a sequence to be retained, a match of at least six nucleotides to both a V gene segment and a J gene segment was required. Rearrangements were called productive when the CDR3 lacked stop codons and stayed in frame with V and J; all others were non-productive. Following IMGT convention, CDR3 was defined as the stretch from the second conserved V-encoded cysteine to the conserved J-encoded phenylalanine. The earlier analysis of 587 of the donors excluded sequences that lacked an unambiguous match to a single V gene segment. An earlier analysis of under 750 of the donors called V segments functional above 56.7% productive rearrangements and segregating when the between-donor standard deviation exceeded 5%. To diagnose cytomegalovirus status from the catalog of TCR beta chain sequences, a statistical classification framework was built. A later analysis assigned V and J genes by comparing TCR nucleotide sequences with IMGT/GENE-DB human TR gene sequences. A later analysis assigned CDR3 sequences and most-parsimonious VDJ recombination scenarios with the TCRdist pipeline. In a later analysis, each TCR beta chain was defined by its CDR3 amino acid sequence together with its V-gene family, and reads without a unique V-gene family were excluded. To address suspected cross-contamination and a sequencing artifact, a later analysis removed roughly 580 highly shared, low-generation-probability nucleotide sequences. A later analysis calculated a clonal expansion index for each public chain from normalized within-repertoire ranks of inferred template counts. In a later analysis, generation probabilities were computed using a VDJ recombination model fitted to out-of-frame rearrangements, and the results were checked against IGoR. In a later analysis, TCR-TCR, TCR-HLA and TCR-CMV co-occurrence was scored with hypergeometric tests, and a repertoire-size bias correction was applied to TCR pairs. A later analysis estimated false discovery rates by permuting HLA or CMV assignments 20 times. In a later analysis, co-occurring TCRs were grouped with DBSCAN, and TCRdist sequence similarity was added when clustering was performed within HLA-allele-positive subsets. Repertoires with fewer than 30,000 or more than 120,000 public chains were left out of co-occurrence clustering, as were five repertoires with anomalous nucleotide sharing. Entries here come from immuneACCESS through TCRdb and include only in-frame sequences with V and J called. Some clones fail to appear in such tables; in the studies checked, an unresolved V gene covers under half of the shortfall, and the cause of the remainder is unknown. V and J calls and clone size come straight from that table; D and trimming were deduced from the DNA. In this sample the table shows about 72,000 clones, 65% to 70% of which occur a single time. In total, the top ten clones hold less than 25% of the sample.

This clone was detected only a few times. The target of this receptor is not known. Its ends do not fully match the called genes, so a read error is possible. Within the sample, other DNA sequences also encode this same CDR3. The clonotype originates from a man in his forties in good health and CMV-seropositive. The sample consisted of PBMCs. Recombination connected TRBV5-4 to TRBJ1-6; perhaps TRBD1 is the D gene, with 6 bases matching. Read as DNA, the sequence is TGTGCCAGCAACCACTTTACAGGGATCAATAATTCCCCCCTCCACTTT. Its protein reads: CASNHFTGINNSPLHF.